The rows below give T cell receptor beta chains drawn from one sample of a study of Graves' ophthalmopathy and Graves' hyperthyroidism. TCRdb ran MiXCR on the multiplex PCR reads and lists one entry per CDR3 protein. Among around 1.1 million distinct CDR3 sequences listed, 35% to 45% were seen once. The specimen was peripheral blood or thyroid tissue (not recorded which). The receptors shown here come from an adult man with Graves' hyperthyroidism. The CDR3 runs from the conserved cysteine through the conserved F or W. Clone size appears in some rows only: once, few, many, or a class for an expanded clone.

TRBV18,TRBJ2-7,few,CASSPPGLAGGSPYEQYF
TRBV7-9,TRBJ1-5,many,CASSPGANQPQHF
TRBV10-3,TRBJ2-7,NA,CASSGQPTSYEQYF
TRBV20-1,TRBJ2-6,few,CSARGGRRGQSSGANVLTF
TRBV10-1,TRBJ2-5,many,CASSDQKETQYF
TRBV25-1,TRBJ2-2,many,CASTGLASNTGELFF
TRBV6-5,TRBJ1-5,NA,CASSYGFENRQPQHF
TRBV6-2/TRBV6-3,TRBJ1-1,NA,CARSSWDERTEAFF
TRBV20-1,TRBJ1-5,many,CSAGKTVGQPQHF
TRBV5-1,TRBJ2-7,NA,CASSNGASGRYYEQYF
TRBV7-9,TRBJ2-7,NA,CASSQDKHGDGSYEQYF